Listed below are T cell receptor beta chains from one sample, sequenced in a study of preoperative IRX-2 immunotherapy in early breast cancer. TCRdb's copy holds only in-frame clones and misses some; the assay was immunoSEQ multiplex PCR. The sample has over 20,000 clones, roughly four fifths seen once; the top ten hold 1% to 1.5%. Sequences were derived from lymph node tissue, sampled after IRX-2 immunotherapy. These receptors were collected from a human donor with breast cancer. CDR3s include the opening cysteine and the closing phenylalanine or tryptophan. A D gene is named only where the DNA matches it firmly. Clone size is not always given. Where it is, it says once, few, many or a class for expanded clones.

clone_size	d_call	j_call	v_call	cdr3_aa	cdr3_nt
.	TRBD2	TRBJ2-1	TRBV5-1	CASSLGLSSGGYNEQFF	TGCGCCAGCAGCTTGGGATTATCTAGCGGGGGTTACAATGAGCAGTTCTTC
.	.	TRBJ1-2	TRBV6-8	CANSIQGDYGYTF	TGTGCCAACTCAATTCAGGGCGACTATGGCTACACCTTC
.	.	TRBJ2-3	TRBV5-1	CASSLGRVPDTQYF	TGCGCCAGCAGCTTGGGGAGGGTTCCAGATACGCAGTATTTT
.	.	TRBJ2-1	TRBV18	CASSPGPSGNEQFF	TGTGCCAGCTCACCGGGCCCCTCTGGTAATGAGCAGTTCTTC
.	.	TRBJ1-2	TRBV15	CASPRGGRITNYGYTF	TGTGCCAGCCCCCGCGGAGGGCGAATCACTAACTATGGCTACACCTTC
.	.	TRBJ1-1	TRBV14	CASSQYGPLGRKNTEAFF	TGTGCCAGCAGCCAATACGGTCCTCTGGGGAGGAAGAACACTGAAGCTTTCTTT
few	.	TRBJ2-7	TRBV19	CASSVTGNYEQYF	TGTGCCAGTAGCGTTACAGGGAACTACGAGCAGTACTTC
.	TRBD1	TRBJ1-1	TRBV18	CASSSAGGTEAFF	TGTGCCAGCTCGTCCGCAGGGGGCACTGAAGCTTTCTTT
.	TRBD1	TRBJ1-2	TRBV19	CASTPSGQENYGYTF	TGTGCCAGTACTCCATCGGGACAGGAAAACTATGGCTACACCTTC
.	.	TRBJ1-4	TRBV6-8	CASRGQLEPEKLFF	TGTGCCAGCAGAGGACAGCTTGAGCCTGAAAAACTGTTTTTT
.	.	TRBJ1-2	TRBV6-8	CASSSRPNYGYTF	TGTGCCAGCAGTTCCAGACCTAACTATGGCTACACCTTC
few	.	TRBJ2-1	TRBV6-8	CASSAGQQVNEQFF	TGTGCCAGCAGTGCGGGACAGCAAGTCAATGAGCAGTTCTTC
.	.	TRBJ1-1	TRBV6-8	CASRPGYNTEAFF	TGTGCCAGCAGACCCGGTTATAACACTGAAGCTTTCTTT
.	.	TRBJ1-4	TRBV5-1	CASSLAGLMLNEKLFF	TGCGCCAGCAGCTTGGCGGGACTTATGCTGAATGAAAAACTGTTTTTT
.	TRBD1	TRBJ2-5	TRBV6-8	CASSYSGQGQETQYF	TGTGCCAGCAGTTACTCCGGACAGGGTCAAGAGACCCAGTACTTC
.	TRBD1	TRBJ1-6	TRBV19	CASSIGTEGFHNSPLHF	TGTGCCAGTAGTATCGGGACAGAAGGTTTCCATAATTCACCCCTCCACTTT
.	TRBD1	TRBJ2-5	TRBV28	CASSPAGGQGVQTQYF	TGTGCCAGCAGCCCCGCGGGAGGACAGGGGGTGCAGACCCAGTACTTC
.	.	TRBJ1-4	TRBV6-8	CASSYPNNEKLFF	TGTGCCAGCAGTTACCCGAACAATGAAAAACTGTTTTTT